What follows describes a single T cell receptor beta chain. The data were obtained in a study of blood T cell repertoires in COVID-19. Study overall: Sites across the United States, Italy and Spain contributed samples from acute and convalescent COVID-19. In each case, the material was cDNA or gDNA derived from T cells, B-cell-depleted T cells, or PBMCs.

In the authors' methods: Amplifying reference gene primers gave estimates of nucleated cell counts. Libraries were prepared by immunoSEQ multiplex PCR; TCRdb keeps only in-frame clonotypes and omits some of them. Clone size and V and J calls were adopted from that table, with D and trimming inferred from the DNA. Among tens of thousands of clones, roughly 85% were seen once, and the ten largest hold approximately 4%. Sequencing was carried out using peripheral blood. The sequence was collected from a woman between 65 and 79 years old with acute or convalescent COVID-19.

The CDR3 is CASSLLLGAQPQHF. CDR3 nucleotides: TGTGCCAGCAGCTTGTTGTTGGGGGCTCAGCCCCAGCATTTT. V gene TRBV7-2 combines with J gene TRBJ1-5; D perhaps matches TRBD1 (6 bases). This CDR3 has 14 residues. V was trimmed by 3 bases and J by 6 bases, leaving 12 bases between them. Germline CDR1 is SGHTA and CDR2 is FQGNSA.